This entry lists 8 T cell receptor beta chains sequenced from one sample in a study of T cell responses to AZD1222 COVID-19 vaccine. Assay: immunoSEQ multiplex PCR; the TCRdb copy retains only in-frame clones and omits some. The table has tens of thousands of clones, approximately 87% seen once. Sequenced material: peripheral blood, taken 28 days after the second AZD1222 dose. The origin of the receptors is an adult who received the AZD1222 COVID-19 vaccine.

The CDR3 DNA reads as TGTGCCAGCAGCGTAGGACAGGGGGCGACGAACACTGAAGCTTTCTTT. Translating gives CASSVGQGATNTEAFF. The chain couples TRBV9 to TRBJ1-1; TRBD1 agrees at 10 bases. Losses at the gene ends were 0 bases for V and 1 base for J; bases not matched to a gene: 3. Germline V gives CDR1 SGDLS, CDR2 YYNGEE. This CDR3 comprises 16 residues.

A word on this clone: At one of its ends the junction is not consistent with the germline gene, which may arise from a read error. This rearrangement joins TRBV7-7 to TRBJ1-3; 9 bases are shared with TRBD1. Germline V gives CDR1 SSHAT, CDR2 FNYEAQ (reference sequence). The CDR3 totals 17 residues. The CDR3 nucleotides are TGTGCTAGCAGCCCTCCCCCGGGACAGGGCTCTGGAAACACCATATATTTT. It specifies CASSPPPGQGSGNTIYF.

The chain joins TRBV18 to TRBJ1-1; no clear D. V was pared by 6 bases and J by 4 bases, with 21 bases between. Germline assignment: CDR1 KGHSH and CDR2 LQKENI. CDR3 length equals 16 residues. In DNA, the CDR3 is TGTGCCAGCTCCCAAAGGGAAGAGGGCGCCGGCACTGAAGCTTTCTTT. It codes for CASSQREEGAGTEAFF.

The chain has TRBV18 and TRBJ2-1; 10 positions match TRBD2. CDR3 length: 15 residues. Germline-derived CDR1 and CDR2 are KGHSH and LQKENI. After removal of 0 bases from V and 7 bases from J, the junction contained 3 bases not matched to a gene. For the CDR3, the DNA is TGTGCCAGCTCACCACCAAGCGGGAGGGCGAATGAGCAGTTCTTC. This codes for CASSPPSGRANEQFF.

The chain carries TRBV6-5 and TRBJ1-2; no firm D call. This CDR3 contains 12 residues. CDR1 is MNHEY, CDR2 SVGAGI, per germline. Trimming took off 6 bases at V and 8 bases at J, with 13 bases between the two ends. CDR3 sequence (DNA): TGTGCCAGCAGGGACTACATCGGCGGCTACACCTTC. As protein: CASRDYIGGYTF.

The CDR3 nucleotides read TGCGCCAGCAGCCAATTCCGGGACACCTCCTACGAGCAGTACTTC. Its translation is CASSQFRDTSYEQYF. The chain recombines TRBV4-3 with TRBJ2-7; tentative D call: TRBD1 (6 bases). This CDR3 is built from 15 residues. V dropped 2 bases and J dropped 0 bases, with 11 bases sitting between them. CDR1 is LGHNA and CDR2 is YSLEER in the germline V gene.

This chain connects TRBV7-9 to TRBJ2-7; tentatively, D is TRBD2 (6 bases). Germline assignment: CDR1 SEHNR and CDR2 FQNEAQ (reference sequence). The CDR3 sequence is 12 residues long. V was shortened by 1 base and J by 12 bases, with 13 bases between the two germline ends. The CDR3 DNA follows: TGTGCCAGCAGCTTAGGGAGGGACGTAGGGTACTTC. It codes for CASSLGRDVGYF.

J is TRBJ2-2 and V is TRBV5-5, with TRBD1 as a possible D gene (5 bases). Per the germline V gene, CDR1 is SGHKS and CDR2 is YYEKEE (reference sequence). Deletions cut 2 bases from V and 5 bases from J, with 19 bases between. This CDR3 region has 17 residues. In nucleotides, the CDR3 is TGTGCCAGCAGCTTCTATATACCGACAGTTCAGACCGGGGAGCTGTTTTTT. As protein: CASSFYIPTVQTGELFF. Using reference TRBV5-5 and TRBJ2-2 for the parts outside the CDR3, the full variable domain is DAGVTQSPTHLIKTRGQQVTLRCSPISGHKSVSWYQQVLGQGPQFIFQYYEKEERGRGNFPDRFSARQFPNYSSELNVNALLLGDSALYLCASSFYIPTVQTGELFFGEGSRLTVL.